This T cell receptor beta chain appears in the sequencing data of a study of human T cells and chemical hapten exposure. Study-wide points: The donor cohort had alopecia, so its immune response may not match that of healthy people.

CDR3 length equals 14 residues. V gave up 4 bases and J gave up 5 bases, with 14 bases separating them. Per the germline V gene, CDR1 is MNHEY and CDR2 is SVGAGI. Separate cDNA molecules received unique molecular identifiers, which the library attached to them. TCRdb re-called the RACE reads through MiXCR, storing one row per CDR3 protein. The table lists tens of thousands of distinct CDR3 sequences, 10% to 13% of them singletons. Stated time point: pre-sensitization, week 0. Documented treatment: therapeutic diphenylcyclopropenone sensitization with weekly scalp DPC. In this sample, this clonotype turned up many times. What it binds is unknown.

The sequencing used whole blood, collected in connection with sensitization to the hapten diphenylcyclopropenone (DPC). V usage is TRBV6-5 and J usage is TRBJ1-1; D uncertain. The sequence derives from a young man with alopecia areata. Some clones in this sample may be carry-over from other donors' samples. CDR3 sequence: CASSSAARGTEAFF. The CDR3 DNA sequence: TGTGCCAGCAGTTCAGCGGCCCGAGGAACTGAAGCTTTCTTT.